A selection of T cell receptor beta chains follows, all from one sample in a study of blood T cell repertoires in COVID-19. Generated by immunoSEQ multiplex PCR, the TCRdb table keeps only in-frame clones and is missing some. The table has a few hundred thousand clones, approximately 90% seen once. Input material: peripheral blood. All receptors come from a woman aged 45-60 years with active or convalescent COVID-19. The CDR3 runs from the conserved cysteine through the conserved F or W. D genes are given only for firm matches. Rows give clone size only sometimes, using once, few, many, or a class for an expanded clone.

>TRBV2|NA|many|TRBJ2-7
TGTGCCAGCAGTGATGGGCGGGGTTTCTACGAGCAGTACTTC
CASSDGRGFYEQYF
>TRBV27|TRBD1|few|TRBJ2-7
TGTGCCAGCAGTGGAACAGGGGTGCTCTACGAGCAGTACTTC
CASSGTGVLYEQYF
>TRBV5-4|TRBD1|NA|TRBJ1-2
TGTGCCAGCAGCCTCTCCGACAGGGGACTTGACTATGGCTACACCTTC
CASSLSDRGLDYGYTF
>TRBV5-1|NA|NA|TRBJ1-2
TGCGCCAGCAGCTTGGGACGACAGACGCCAGGCTATGGCTACACCTTC
CASSLGRQTPGYGYTF
>TRBV9|TRBD2|NA|TRBJ2-7
TGTGCCAGCAGCGTAAGCGGGGGGAGCTCCTACGAGCAGTACTTC
CASSVSGGSSYEQYF
>TRBV23-1|TRBD1|few|TRBJ1-4
TGCGCCAGCAGTAAAACAGGGGTTAAAGACGAAAAACTGTTTTTT
CASSKTGVKDEKLFF
>TRBV7-3|TRBD2|once|TRBJ2-3
TGTGCCAGCAGCGTAACCGGGACTAGCGGGAGTATTACAGATACGCAGTATTTT
CASSVTGTSGSITDTQYF
>TRBV28|NA|NA|TRBJ1-4
TGTGCCAGCAGTTTAGGCCAGGGGTTTAATGAAAAACTGTTTTTT
CASSLGQGFNEKLFF
>TRBV7-2|TRBD2|NA|TRBJ2-5
TGTGCCAGCAGCTCGGGACTAGCGGGGACAGAGACCCAGTACTTC
CASSSGLAGTETQYF
>TRBV19|NA|many|TRBJ1-1
TGTGCCAGTAGTACCCCTAGTGAGAACACTGAAGCTTTCTTT
CASSTPSENTEAFF
>TRBV6-5|TRBD1|NA|TRBJ2-7
TGTGCCAGCATCCCGGACAGGGGGCTAGGTGGGCAGTACTTC
CASIPDRGLGGQYF
>TRBV2|NA|NA|TRBJ2-1
TGTGCCAGCAGTGCCGGGGAGCGGAGCTACAATGAGCAGTTCTTC
CASSAGERSYNEQFF
>TRBV18|NA|few|TRBJ2-2
TGTGCCAGCTCACCAAGTCAGGCTGCCGGGGAGCTGTTTTTT
CASSPSQAAGELFF
>TRBV30|TRBD2|NA|TRBJ2-7
TGTGCCTGGAGTGTAGCAGCGGGGGGAACGCAGTACTTC
CAWSVAAGGTQYF
>TRBV9|TRBD2|once|TRBJ2-5
TGTGCCAGCAGCGGATCCGGGACTAACCAAGAGACCCAGTACTTC
CASSGSGTNQETQYF
>TRBV7-2|NA|NA|TRBJ1-2
TGTGCCAGCATCGACCGCTCTGGGCCCCGGGGCTACACCTTC
CASIDRSGPRGYTF
>TRBV7-2|TRBD1|NA|TRBJ1-4
TGTGCCAGCAGCGGAGTTGGGACAGCCTCTAATGAAAAACTGTTTTTT
CASSGVGTASNEKLFF
>TRBV14|NA|NA|TRBJ2-7
TGTGCCAGCAGCCACATTGCGGGAAGGGACGAGCAGTACTTC
CASSHIAGRDEQYF
>TRBV3-1/TRBV3-2|NA|NA|TRBJ1-5
TGTGCCAGCAGCCGCGAGGGCAATCAGCCCCAGCATTTT
CASSREGNQPQHF
>TRBV6-5|NA|NA|TRBJ2-1
TGTGCCAGCATTCCTCCGTGGGGGGACTCCAATGAGCAGTTCTTC
CASIPPWGDSNEQFF
>TRBV29-1|TRBD2|NA|TRBJ2-7
TGCAGCGCTATCACCGGGACTACCTACGAGCAGTACTTC
CSAITGTTYEQYF
>TRBV6-5|NA|NA|TRBJ1-1
TGTGCCAGCAAACTACAGGAATACACTGAAGCTTTCTTT
CASKLQEYTEAFF
>TRBV7-2|TRBD2|NA|TRBJ2-5
TGTGCCAGCAGCCAACTAGCGGAGACCCAAGAGACCCAGTACTTC
CASSQLAETQETQYF
>TRBV4-2|NA|NA|TRBJ2-5
TGTGCCAGCAGCCAAGTGATAGGAGGGAGTCCGTCGGAGACCCAGTACTTC
CASSQVIGGSPSETQYF
>TRBV2|TRBD1|NA|TRBJ1-6
TGTGCCAGCGCAGAGGACAGGGGAAAAGGGTCACCCCTCCACTTT
CASAEDRGKGSPLHF
>TRBV18|NA|NA|TRBJ2-6
TGTGCCAGCTCACCACCGGTGATTCAGGGTTTTTTAAGTTCTGGGGCCAACGTCCTGACTTTC
CASSPPVIQGFLSSGANVLTF
>TRBV5-1|TRBD2|NA|TRBJ2-1
TGCGCCAGCAGCCGGACTAGCGGGGGGTTTTCCTACAATGAGCAGTTCTTC
CASSRTSGGFSYNEQFF
>TRBV14|NA|few|TRBJ2-7
TGTGCCAGCAGCCCGATGCGAGGGTACGAGCAGTACTTC
CASSPMRGYEQYF
>TRBV5-5|TRBD1|NA|TRBJ1-2
TGTGCCAGCAGCTCGACAGGGACGGGCTATGGCTACACCTTC
CASSSTGTGYGYTF
>TRBV11-2|NA|NA|TRBJ1-5
TGTGCCAGCAGCTTATCTTATAGCAATCAGCCCCAGCATTTT
CASSLSYSNQPQHF
>TRBV29-1|TRBD2|few|TRBJ2-2
TGCAGCGTGGCGGGGGGCCCAAACACCGGGGAGCTGTTTTTT
CSVAGGPNTGELFF
>TRBV4-1|NA|NA|TRBJ2-2
TGCGCCAGCAGCCAACCACAGGATAACACCGGGGAGCTGTTTTTT
CASSQPQDNTGELFF
>TRBV5-1|NA|NA|TRBJ1-1
TGCGCCAGCGCTGATAGAGGGGGGGACACTGAAGCTTTCTTT
CASADRGGDTEAFF
>TRBV6-2/TRBV6-3|TRBD1|NA|TRBJ1-2
TGTGCCAGCAGTCGTCCCCTGGGGACAGGGACTAACTATGGCTACACCTTC
CASSRPLGTGTNYGYTF
>TRBV5-1|NA|NA|TRBJ2-5
TGCGCCAGCAGCTTGGGAGTTCAAGAGACCCAGTACTTC
CASSLGVQETQYF
>TRBV10-2|NA|NA|TRBJ2-1
TGCGCCAGCAGGGTGTCACTACCCGACAATGAGCAGTTCTTC
CASRVSLPDNEQFF
>TRBV9|TRBD1|NA|TRBJ2-5
TGTGCCAGCACTCCGACAGGGAATGGTGGGGAGACCCAGTACTTC
CASTPTGNGGETQYF
>TRBV5-1|TRBD2|NA|TRBJ2-1
TGCGCCAGCAGCCCCCGGACTAGCGGGGGTAACAATGAGCAGTTCTTC
CASSPRTSGGNNEQFF
>TRBV5-4|NA|NA|TRBJ1-6
TGTGCCAGCAGACAGCAGGAACCCTATAATTCACCCCTCCACTTT
CASRQQEPYNSPLHF
>TRBV28|TRBD1|NA|TRBJ2-7
TGTGCCAGCAGTTCCCGGACAGGGTACTCCTACGAGCAGTACTTC
CASSSRTGYSYEQYF